The entry below describes one TCR beta chain. This sample stems from a study of blood T cell repertoires in COVID-19. TCRdb keeps only in-frame clones here, not all; method: immunoSEQ multiplex PCR. This table has around 86,000 clones, 70% to 90% appearing once. CDR1 and CDR2 from the germline V gene are DFQATT and SNEGSKA (reference sequence). V dropped 7 bases and J dropped 4 bases, with 10 bases sitting between them. This CDR3 region has 11 residues. This TCR derives from a human donor with acute or convalescent COVID-19. The donor label of this sample is uncertain. This sequence joins TRBV20-1 and TRBJ1-1; D is possibly TRBD1 (5 bases). Sequencing used peripheral blood. The CDR3 DNA reads as TGCAGTGGGGGGGTGGGCACTGAAGCTTTCTTT. It codes for CSGGVGTEAFF.